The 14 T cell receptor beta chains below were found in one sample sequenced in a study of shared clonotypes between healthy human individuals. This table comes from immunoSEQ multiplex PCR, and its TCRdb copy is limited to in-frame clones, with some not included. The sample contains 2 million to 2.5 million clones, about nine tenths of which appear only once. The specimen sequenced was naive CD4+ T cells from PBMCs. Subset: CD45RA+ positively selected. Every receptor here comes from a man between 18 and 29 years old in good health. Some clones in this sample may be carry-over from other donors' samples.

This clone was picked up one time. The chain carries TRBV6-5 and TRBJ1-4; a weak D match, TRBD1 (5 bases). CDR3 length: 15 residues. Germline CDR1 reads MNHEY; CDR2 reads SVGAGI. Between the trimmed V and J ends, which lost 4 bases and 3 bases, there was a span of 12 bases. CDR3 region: CASSSLQAANEKLFF. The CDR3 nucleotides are TGTGCCAGCAGTTCATTACAGGCGGCTAATGAAAAACTGTTTTTT.

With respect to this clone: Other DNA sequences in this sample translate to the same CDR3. The CDR3 region is CASSLDTDTQYF. The CDR3 DNA is TGTGCCAGCAGCCTAGACACAGATACGCAGTATTTT. This rearrangement joins TRBV7-9 to TRBJ2-3; no definite D call. V dropped 5 bases and J dropped 2 bases, with 5 bases sitting between them. This CDR3 is 12 amino acids long. Germline CDR1 and CDR2: SEHNR and FQNEAQ (reference sequence).

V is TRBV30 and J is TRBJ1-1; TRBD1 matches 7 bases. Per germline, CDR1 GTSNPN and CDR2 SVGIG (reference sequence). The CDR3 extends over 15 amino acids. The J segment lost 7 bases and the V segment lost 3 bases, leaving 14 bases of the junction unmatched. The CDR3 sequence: CAWSPTHRGRSEAFF. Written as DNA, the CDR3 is TGTGCCTGGAGCCCGACCCACAGGGGAAGAAGTGAAGCTTTCTTT.

In DNA, the CDR3 is TGTGCCAGTGGGCTCTCCTATGGCTACACCTTC. Its translation: CASGLSYGYTF. The V gene is TRBV5-6, the J gene TRBJ1-2; D ambiguous. The CDR3 runs 11 residues. Germline V gene sequence: CDR1 SGHDT, CDR2 YYEEEE. Trimming left V 8 bases short and J 4 bases short, with 9 bases between. Based on the CDR3 plus reference TRBV5-6 and TRBJ1-2, the full variable domain is DAGVTQSPTHLIKTRGQQVTLRCSPKSGHDTVSWYQQALGQGPQFIFQYYEEEERQRGNFPDRFSGHQFPNYSSELNVNALLLGDSALYLCASGLSYGYTFGSGTRLTVV.

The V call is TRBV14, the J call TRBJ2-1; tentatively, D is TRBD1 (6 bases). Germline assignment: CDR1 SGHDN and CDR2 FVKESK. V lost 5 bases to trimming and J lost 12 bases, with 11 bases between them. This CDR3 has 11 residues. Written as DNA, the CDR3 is TGTGCCAGCAGCTACAGGGCTGTGCAGTTCTTC. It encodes CASSYRAVQFF.

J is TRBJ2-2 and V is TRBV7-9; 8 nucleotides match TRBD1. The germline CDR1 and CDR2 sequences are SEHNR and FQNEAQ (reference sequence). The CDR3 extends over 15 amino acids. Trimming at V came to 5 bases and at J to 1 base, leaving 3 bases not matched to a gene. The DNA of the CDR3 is TGTGCCAGCAGCCCGGGACAGGTGAACACCGGGGAGCTGTTTTTT. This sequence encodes CASSPGQVNTGELFF.

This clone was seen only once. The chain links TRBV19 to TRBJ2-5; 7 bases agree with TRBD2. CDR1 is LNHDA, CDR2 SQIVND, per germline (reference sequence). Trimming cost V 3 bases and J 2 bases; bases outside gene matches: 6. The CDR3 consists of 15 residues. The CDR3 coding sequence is TGTGCCAGTAGTATGTCGGGGGGAGGACAAGAGACCCAGTACTTC. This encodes CASSMSGGGQETQYF.

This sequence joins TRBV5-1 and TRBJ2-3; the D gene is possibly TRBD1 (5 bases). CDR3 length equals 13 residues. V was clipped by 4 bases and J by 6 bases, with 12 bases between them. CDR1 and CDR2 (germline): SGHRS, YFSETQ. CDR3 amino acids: CASSPNHRDTQYF. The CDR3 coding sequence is TGCGCCAGCAGCCCAAACCACAGGGATACGCAGTATTTT.

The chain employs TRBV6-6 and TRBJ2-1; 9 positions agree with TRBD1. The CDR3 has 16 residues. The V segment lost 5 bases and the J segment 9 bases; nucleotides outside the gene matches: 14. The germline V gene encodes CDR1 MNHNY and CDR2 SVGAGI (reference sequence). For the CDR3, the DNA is TGTGCCAGCAGTGGATTGGGACAGGGAATTAAGGGTGAGCAGTTCTTC. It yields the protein CASSGLGQGIKGEQFF.

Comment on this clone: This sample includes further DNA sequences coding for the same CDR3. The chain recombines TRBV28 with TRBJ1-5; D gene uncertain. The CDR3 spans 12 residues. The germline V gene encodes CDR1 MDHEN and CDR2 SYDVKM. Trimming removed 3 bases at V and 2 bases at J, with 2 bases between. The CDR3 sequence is CASSFGNQPQHF. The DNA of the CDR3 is TGTGCCAGCAGTTTTGGCAATCAGCCCCAGCATTTT.

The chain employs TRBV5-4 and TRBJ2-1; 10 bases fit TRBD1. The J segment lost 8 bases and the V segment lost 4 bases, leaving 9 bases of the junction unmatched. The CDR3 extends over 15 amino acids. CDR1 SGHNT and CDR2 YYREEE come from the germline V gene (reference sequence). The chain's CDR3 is CASSPRQGAFDEQFF. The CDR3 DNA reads TGTGCCAGCAGCCCCAGACAGGGGGCGTTCGATGAGCAGTTCTTC.

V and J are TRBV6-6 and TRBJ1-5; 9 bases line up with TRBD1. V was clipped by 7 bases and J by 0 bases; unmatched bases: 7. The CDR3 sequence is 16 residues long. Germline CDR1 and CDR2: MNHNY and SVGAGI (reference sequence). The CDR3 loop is CASIDRGYLSNQPQHF. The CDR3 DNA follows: TGTGCCAGCATCGACAGGGGGTACCTTAGCAATCAGCCCCAGCATTTT.

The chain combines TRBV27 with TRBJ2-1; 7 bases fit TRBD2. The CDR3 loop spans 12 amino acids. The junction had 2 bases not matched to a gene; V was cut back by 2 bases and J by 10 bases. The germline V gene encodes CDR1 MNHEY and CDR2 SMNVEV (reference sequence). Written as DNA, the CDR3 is TGTGCCAGCAGTTTAGCACTAGCGGAGCAGTTCTTC. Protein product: CASSLALAEQFF.

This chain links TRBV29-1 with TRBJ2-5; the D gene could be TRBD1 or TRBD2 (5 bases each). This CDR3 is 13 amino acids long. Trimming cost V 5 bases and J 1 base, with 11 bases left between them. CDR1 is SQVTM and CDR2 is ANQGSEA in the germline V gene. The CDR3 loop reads CSVLRGVQETQYF. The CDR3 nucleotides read TGCAGCGTTTTGCGAGGGGTCCAAGAGACCCAGTACTTC.